Following are 30 T cell receptor beta chains from one sample sequenced in a study of blood T cell repertoires in COVID-19. Profiling relied on immunoSEQ multiplex PCR, and the TCRdb table lists in-frame clones only, not all of them. The table includes about 240,000 clones, roughly 90% detected once. The sequenced material came from PBMCs or T cells enriched from blood (not recorded which). Receptors originate from a man aged 40-50 years who had recovered from COVID-19.

This clone was seen once. The CDR3 spells CAISEVAGPSYEQYF. CDR3 coding DNA: TGTGCCATCAGTGAGGTGGCAGGGCCTTCGTACGAGCAGTACTTC. V is TRBV10-3 and J is TRBJ2-7; D is possibly TRBD1 (5 bases). V was clipped by 2 bases and J by 4 bases, with 15 bases between them. The germline gives CDR1 ENHRY, CDR2 SYGVKD. The CDR3 loop spans 15 amino acids.

The chain links TRBV27 to TRBJ1-2; the D is unclear. Germline loops: CDR1 MNHEY, CDR2 SMNVEV (reference sequence). The CDR3 is 14 residues long. V lost 6 bases and J 5 bases, leaving 16 bases between the germline ends. CDR3 sequence (DNA): TGTGCCAGCAGAATACGCTTAGGAGCTTATGGCTACACCTTC. Translation: CASRIRLGAYGYTF.

The chain couples TRBV7-3 to TRBJ1-2, with TRBD1 as a possible D gene (6 bases). Germline V CDR1 and CDR2: SGHTA, FQGTGA. Trimming took off 4 bases at V and 0 bases at J, with 12 bases between the two ends. The CDR3 contains 15 residues. CDR3 nucleotides: TGTGCCAGCAGCTCCACAGGGCCGCCTAACTATGGCTACACCTTC. Its translation is CASSSTGPPNYGYTF.

J is TRBJ2-1 and V is TRBV7-9; 10 bases line up with TRBD2. The CDR3 is 15 residues long. Germline CDR1 SEHNR, CDR2 FQNEAQ (reference sequence). V lost 2 bases, J lost 15 bases, and 13 bases stayed unmatched. CDR3 amino acids: CASSLSISGRPAPFF. In nucleotides, the CDR3 is TGTGCCAGCAGCTTATCTATTAGCGGGAGGCCCGCACCGTTCTTC.

The CDR3 spells CASSPFASGTGELFF. The CDR3, as DNA: TGTGCCAGCAGCCCCTTCGCCAGCGGAACCGGGGAGCTGTTTTTT. The genes are TRBV9 and TRBJ2-2; maybe TRBD2 (5 bases). The germline gives CDR1 SGDLS, CDR2 YYNGEE. Trimming removed 4 bases from V and 5 bases from J, with 15 bases in between. CDR3 length: 15 residues.

The V gene is TRBV20-1, the J gene TRBJ2-5; 10 nucleotides align to TRBD1. CDR1 and CDR2 (germline): DFQATT, SNEGSKA (reference sequence). V was pared by 3 bases and J by 2 bases, with 3 bases of the junction left unmatched. The CDR3 consists of 14 residues. As DNA, the CDR3 is TGCAGTGCTAGTTGGACAGGGGGACAAGAGACCCAGTACTTC. This gives the protein CSASWTGGQETQYF.

The chain recombines TRBV30 with TRBJ1-6; D is possibly TRBD1 (5 bases). The length of the CDR3 is 14 residues. Germline V CDR1 and CDR2: GTSNPN, SVGIG (reference sequence). V lost 0 bases and J lost 7, with 10 bases in between. Here the CDR3 reads CAWSVGAENSPLHF. For the CDR3, the DNA is TGTGCCTGGAGTGTTGGGGCAGAGAATTCACCCCTCCACTTT.

The CDR3 DNA sequence: TGTGCCAGCAGCAGCCAGACAGGGAACTACGAGCAGTACTTC. Encoded protein: CASSSQTGNYEQYF. This chain connects TRBV7-2 to TRBJ2-7, with 7 bases that match TRBD1. The V segment lost 5 bases and the J segment 3 bases; nucleotides outside the gene matches: 7. Germline CDR1 SGHTA, CDR2 FQGNSA. CDR3 length equals 14 residues.

The gene calls are TRBV5-5 and TRBJ2-7; TRBD1 agrees at 12 bases. V gave up 1 base and J gave up 4 bases; unmatched junction bases: 9. The CDR3 runs to 17 residues. From germline, CDR1 is SGHKS and CDR2 YYEKEE (reference sequence). The CDR3 DNA follows: TGTGCCAGCAGCTTGTCCGTTAGGGGACAGGGGGCTTACGAGCAGTACTTC. This sequence encodes CASSLSVRGQGAYEQYF.

The rearrangement joins TRBV7-3 to TRBJ2-1; D is possibly TRBD2 (6 bases). This CDR3 contains 15 residues. Per the germline V gene, CDR1 is SGHTA and CDR2 is FQGTGA. Trimming took 5 bases from V and 0 from J, leaving 11 bases between them. Here the CDR3 DNA reads TGTGCCAGCAGCGGGACTCTGAGCTCCTACAATGAGCAGTTCTTC. Its translation: CASSGTLSSYNEQFF.

The V call is TRBV7-2, the J call TRBJ2-7; tentative D call: TRBD2 (5 bases). Germline CDR1 is SGHTA and CDR2 is FQGNSA. Between the trimmed V and J ends, which lost 1 base and 9 bases, there was a span of 13 bases. CDR3 length: 13 amino acids. Here the CDR3 reads CASSLEFGDWQYF. DNA for the CDR3: TGTGCCAGCAGCTTAGAGTTCGGGGATTGGCAGTACTTC.

The rearrangement links TRBV6-5 to TRBJ2-1; tentatively, D is TRBD1 (5 bases). CDR3 size: 15 residues. Trimming took 4 bases from V and 4 from J, leaving 14 bases between them. The germline V gene has CDR1 MNHEY and CDR2 SVGAGI. CDR3 coding DNA: TGTGCCAGCAGTTCCAAGACAGTGACTTACAATGAGCAGTTCTTC. Translating gives CASSSKTVTYNEQFF.

The CDR3 region is CASSPETGGNQPQHF. In DNA, the CDR3 is TGTGCCAGCTCACCAGAGACAGGGGGCAATCAGCCCCAGCATTTT. This sequence joins TRBV18 and TRBJ1-5; 8 positions match TRBD1. V shed 2 bases, J shed 2 bases, and the junction held 2 bases outside the gene matches. Germline V lookup: CDR1 KGHSH, CDR2 LQKENI. There are 15 residues in the CDR3.

The V call is TRBV18, the J call TRBJ2-7; 8 nucleotides line up with TRBD1. This CDR3 contains 16 residues. V lost 3 bases, J lost 3 bases, and 10 bases stayed unmatched. CDR1 is KGHSH and CDR2 is LQKENI in the germline V gene. In nucleotides, the CDR3 is TGTGCCAGCTCACCCCGGGGGACAGGAGTTGACTACGAGCAGTACTTC. Protein sequence: CASSPRGTGVDYEQYF.

The CDR3 DNA reads TGTGCTAGTGGTTTGATACAGGGGTCTTACAATGAGCAGTTCTTC. It specifies CASGLIQGSYNEQFF. The chain uses TRBV12-5 and TRBJ2-1; TRBD1 aligns across 7 bases. The CDR3 runs to 15 residues. V gave up 2 bases and J gave up 4 bases; unmatched junction bases: 5. Germline assignment: CDR1 LGHNT and CDR2 FRNRAP.

The V call is TRBV28, the J call TRBJ2-1; 11 nucleotides line up with TRBD1. There are 15 residues in the CDR3. V shed 1 base, J shed 9 bases, and the junction held 5 bases outside the gene matches. Germline V gene lookup returns CDR1 MDHEN and CDR2 SYDVKM. In nucleotides, the CDR3 is TGTGCCAGCAGTTTATTAGGACAGGGGGCTGCTGAGCAGTTCTTC. It translates to CASSLLGQGAAEQFF. Full variable domain (outside the CDR3, taken from reference TRBV28 and TRBJ2-1): DVKVTQSSRYLVKRTGEKVFLECVQDMDHENMFWYRQDPGLGLRLIYFSYDVKMKEKGDIPEGYSVSREKKERFSLILESASTNQTSMYLCASSLLGQGAAEQFFGPGTRLTVL.

The chain combines TRBV10-2 with TRBJ1-4, with a weak D call TRBD1 (5 bases). Germline V gene lookup returns CDR1 WSHSY and CDR2 SAAADI. V was pared by 9 bases and J by 10 bases, with 12 bases between. CDR3 length: 11 amino acids. The CDR3 nucleotides are TGCGCCAGTGAGCTCGGGGGAAAACTGTTTTTT. This translates into CASELGGKLFF.

This chain connects TRBV6-5 to TRBJ2-5, with TRBD2 matching 7 bases. Germline V gene sequence: CDR1 MNHEY, CDR2 SVGAGI. With V trimmed by 5 bases and J by 5 bases, 5 bases remained unmatched. The CDR3 extends over 13 amino acids. CDR3 coding DNA: TGTGCCAGCAGTCCCTGGCGGGGGGAGACCCAGTACTTC. Amino acids: CASSPWRGETQYF.

This clone was seen many times. The chain is built from TRBV5-1 and TRBJ2-1, with a tentative D call TRBD2 (5 bases). Trimming stripped 2 bases from V and 3 bases from J, with 9 bases between. The germline CDR1 and CDR2 sequences are SGHRS and YFSETQ. The CDR3 has 14 residues. Here the CDR3 DNA reads TGCGCCAGCAGCTTAAGGGCGGGCTACAATGAGCAGTTCTTC. Translated, it gives CASSLRAGYNEQFF.

The V gene is TRBV18, the J gene TRBJ2-5; 14 bases are shared with TRBD2. Germline V gene lookup returns CDR1 KGHSH and CDR2 LQKENI. The CDR3 consists of 16 residues. V lost 4 bases, J lost 3 bases, and 4 bases stayed unmatched. The CDR3 loop is CASSRLAGGTEETQYF. The CDR3 DNA reads as TGTGCCAGCTCACGACTAGCGGGGGGGACGGAAGAGACCCAGTACTTC.

V usage is TRBV21-1 and J usage is TRBJ2-4; the tabulated D call, TRBD2, remains unverified against the DNA. TRBV21-1 is listed as a pseudogene. CDR3 length: 19 residues. CDR3 nucleotide sequence: TGTGCCAGCAGCAATCTTGCTTGTCGACTAGCGCAAAACAAAAACATTCAGTACTTC. It codes for CASSNLACRLAQNKNIQYF.

This chain uses TRBV7-9 with TRBJ1-6, with 9 bases identical to TRBD1. V was pared by 5 bases and J by 7 bases, with 6 bases of the junction left unmatched. The CDR3 spans 15 residues. The germline V gene encodes CDR1 SEHNR and CDR2 FQNEAQ (reference sequence). Here the CDR3 DNA reads TGTGCCAGCAGCCTACAGGGGGCTATAAATTCACCCCTCCACTTT. Translating gives CASSLQGAINSPLHF.

The chain is built from TRBV15 and TRBJ2-5, with 9 bases that match TRBD2. V lost 0 bases, J lost 5 bases, and 4 bases stayed unmatched. The CDR3 has 15 residues. Germline V CDR1 and CDR2: LNHNV, YYDKDF (reference sequence). The CDR3: CATSRDPSGVETQYF. CDR3 bases: TGTGCCACCAGCAGAGATCCTAGCGGGGTCGAGACCCAGTACTTC.

This chain connects TRBV28 to TRBJ1-6; 8 bases fit TRBD1. Trimming cost V 7 bases and J 7 bases; bases outside gene matches: 9. Germline-derived CDR1 and CDR2 are MDHEN and SYDVKM. This CDR3 is 15 amino acids long. CDR3 bases: TGTGCCAGCACCCGGACAGGGTCGGGAAATTCACCCCTCCACTTT. Its translation: CASTRTGSGNSPLHF.

Here the CDR3 DNA reads TGTGCCACCAGCCTTAGCGGCTCTGGAAACACCATATATTTT. Encoded protein: CATSLSGSGNTIYF. V is TRBV15 and J is TRBJ1-3, with D hard to call. Germline V CDR1 and CDR2: LNHNV, YYDKDF (reference sequence). V lost 5 bases, J lost 0 bases, and 8 bases lay in between. This CDR3 is 14 amino acids long.

This chain uses TRBV10-2 with TRBJ1-2; TRBD1 might be the D (6 bases). Per the germline V gene, CDR1 is WSHSY and CDR2 is SAAADI. V was clipped by 5 bases and J by 7 bases, with 14 bases between them. The CDR3 loop spans 13 amino acids. The CDR3 here is CASSSRGGFGYTF. The CDR3 bases are TGCGCCAGCAGTTCGCGCGGGGGCTTTGGCTACACCTTC.

The chain combines TRBV11-2 with TRBJ2-3, with 9 bases lining up with TRBD1. CDR1 SGHAT and CDR2 FQNNGV come from the germline V gene. The CDR3 length is 18 residues. Unmatched junction bases numbered 8, after V lost 0 bases and J lost 1 base. The CDR3 here is CASSLDRRTGAGTDTQYF. DNA of the CDR3: TGTGCCAGCAGCTTAGATCGTCGGACAGGGGCAGGCACAGATACGCAGTATTTT.

V usage is TRBV6-1 and J usage is TRBJ2-2, with D possibly TRBD1 on 5 matching bases. CDR3 size: 13 residues. Germline CDR1 reads MNHNS; CDR2 reads SASEGT. V lost 1 base to trimming and J lost 6 bases, with 6 bases between them. The CDR3 DNA reads as TGTGCCAGCAGTGAAGGCAGGGCCGGGGAGCTGTTTTTT. Translated, it gives CASSEGRAGELFF.

This clone came up once. CDR3: CASTLSGESTDTQYF. Here the CDR3 DNA reads TGTGCCAGCACCTTATCGGGGGAGAGCACAGATACGCAGTATTTT. The V gene is TRBV6-5, the J gene TRBJ2-3, with a weak D call TRBD2 (6 bases). The CDR3 covers 15 residues. The germline gives CDR1 MNHEY, CDR2 SVGAGI. V lost 7 bases, J lost 0 bases, and 14 bases lay in between.

A remark on this clone: Other nucleotide sequences from this sample produce the same CDR3. The chain employs TRBV7-9 and TRBJ1-1; D uncertain. Per the germline V gene, CDR1 is SEHNR and CDR2 is FQNEAQ (reference sequence). CDR3 size: 14 residues. Trimming left V 0 bases short and J 0 bases short, with 5 bases between. CDR3 nucleotides: TGTGCCAGCAGCTTAGCTTCAGTGAACACTGAAGCTTTCTTT. This encodes CASSLASVNTEAFF.